This T cell receptor (beta chain) is drawn from a study of regulatory T cells in long-lasting Graves disease. A remark on this clonotype: The antigen remains undetermined.

Sample time point: newly diagnosed GD, antithyroid drugs for less than 3 months. RNA isolated from PBMCs was used to make the TCR library. Points from the study as a whole: Persistent Graves' patients showed a TCR diversity that was lower than that of newly diagnosed ones. Persistent patients had a count of shared public clonotypes (roughly 2,500) that exceeded that of new patients (around 1,000). Having only a small sample size may have limited accuracy.

Arm-PCR of CDR3 regions and iRepertoire HTBI primers were the basis on which TCR beta libraries were built. TCRdb analysed the multiplex PCR reads with MiXCR anew, one entry per CDR3 protein. The sample has 200,000 to 300,000 distinct CDR3 sequences, roughly 21% seen once; the top ten hold around 13%. Looked up from germline, CDR1 is SGHTA and CDR2 is FQGNSA. The CDR3 has 15 residues. The V and J ends lost 3 bases and 3 bases, in that order; junction bases with no gene match: 6. The V call is TRBV7-2, the J call TRBJ1-2; the match to TRBD1 covers 8 bases. This material consisted of peripheral blood mononuclear cells (PBMCs), taken at new diagnosis, from a patient treated with antithyroid drugs. The receptor's source is a female donor with Graves disease. The CDR3 spells CASSFTGTGDYGYTF. DNA of the CDR3: TGTGCCAGCAGCTTTACCGGGACAGGCGACTATGGCTACACCTTC.